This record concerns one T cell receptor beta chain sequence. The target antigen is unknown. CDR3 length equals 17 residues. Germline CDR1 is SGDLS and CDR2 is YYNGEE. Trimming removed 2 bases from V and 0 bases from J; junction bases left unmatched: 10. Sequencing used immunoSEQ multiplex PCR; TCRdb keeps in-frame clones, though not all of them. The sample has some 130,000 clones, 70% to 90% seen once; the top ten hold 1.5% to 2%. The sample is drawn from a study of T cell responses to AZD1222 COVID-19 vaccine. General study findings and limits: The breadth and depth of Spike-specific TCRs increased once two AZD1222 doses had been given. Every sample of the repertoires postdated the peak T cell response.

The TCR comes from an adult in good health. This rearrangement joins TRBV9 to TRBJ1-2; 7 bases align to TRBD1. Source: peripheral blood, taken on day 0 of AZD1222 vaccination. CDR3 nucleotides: TGTGCCAGCAGCGTTGGACAGGCTGAAGTAGCTAACTATGGCTACACCTTC. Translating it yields CASSVGQAEVANYGYTF.